Presented here are 26 T cell receptor beta chains from one specimen sequenced in a study of blood T cell repertoires in COVID-19. The repertoire was sequenced with immunoSEQ multiplex PCR; TCRdb's copy has only in-frame clones and lacks some. The repertoire holds about 100,000 clones, with about nine tenths as singletons. The sample was peripheral blood. These receptors were obtained from a man in his 70s with acute or convalescent COVID-19.

This chain links TRBV19 with TRBJ1-6; D not certain. Trimming removed 2 bases from V and 7 bases from J, with 15 bases in between. CDR3 length: 16 amino acids. Germline values: CDR1 LNHDA, CDR2 SQIVND (reference sequence). This CDR3 reads CASSIYRPGGNSPLHF. Here the CDR3 DNA reads TGTGCCAGTAGTATATACAGACCCGGCGGGAATTCACCCCTCCACTTT. Full variable domain (missing parts from reference TRBV19 and TRBJ1-6): DGGITQSPKYLFRKEGQNVTLSCEQNLNHDAMYWYRQDPGQGLRLIYYSQIVNDFQKGDIAEGYSVSREKKESFPLTVTSAQKNPTAFYLCASSIYRPGGNSPLHFGNGTRLTVT.

The V and J genes are TRBV29-1 and TRBJ1-2, with D possibly being TRBD1 (6 bases). This CDR3 spans 15 amino acids. The germline CDR1 and CDR2 sequences are SQVTM and ANQGSEA. Trimming took 1 base from V and 4 from J, leaving 16 bases between them. The CDR3 spells CSVEVGVGARYGYTF. CDR3 DNA sequence: TGCAGCGTTGAAGTCGGCGTGGGGGCACGCTATGGCTACACCTTC.

This sequence joins TRBV27 and TRBJ2-1; 9 bases are a match to TRBD2. Germline V gene sequence: CDR1 MNHEY, CDR2 SMNVEV (reference sequence). The CDR3 sequence is 20 residues long. V gave up 5 bases and J gave up 3 bases; unmatched junction bases: 20. In DNA, the CDR3 is TGTGCCAGCAGTATGTACCCGGGACTTGCGGGAGGGTCTTACTACAATGAGCAGTTCTTC. Translation gives CASSMYPGLAGGSYYNEQFF.

The chain recombines TRBV15 with TRBJ1-5; unclear D gene. This CDR3 spans 16 amino acids. Per germline, CDR1 LNHNV and CDR2 YYDKDF (reference sequence). V shed 1 base and J shed 5 bases, with 15 bases lying between them. CDR3 residues: CATSRATRASHQPQHF. CDR3 bases: TGTGCCACCAGCAGAGCCACTAGGGCATCTCATCAGCCCCAGCATTTT.

The gene calls are TRBV11-2 and TRBJ2-3; no reliable D call. CDR3 length equals 12 residues. V lost 5 bases to trimming and J lost 0 bases, with 3 bases between them. Germline CDR1 and CDR2: SGHAT and FQNNGV. CDR3 residues: CASSPSTDTQYF. CDR3 coding DNA: TGTGCCAGCAGCCCTAGCACAGATACGCAGTATTTT.

The rearrangement links TRBV27 to TRBJ1-1; D might be TRBD1 (6 bases). Trimming shortened V by 7 bases and J by 5 bases, and 8 bases separated the two germline ends. The CDR3 length is 11 residues. CDR1 is MNHEY and CDR2 is SMNVEV in the germline V gene (reference sequence). The CDR3 nucleotides are TGTGCCAGCAATAGGGGGACTGAAGCTTTCTTT. Protein sequence: CASNRGTEAFF.

The chain has TRBV19 and TRBJ2-1; 9 positions match TRBD2. Losses at the gene ends were 4 bases for V and 5 bases for J; bases not matched to a gene: 9. The germline gives CDR1 LNHDA, CDR2 SQIVND (reference sequence). The CDR3 loop spans 16 amino acids. The DNA of the CDR3 is TGTGCCAGTAGTAGGGGGAGCGGGAGGTTCGACAATGAGCAGTTCTTC. Protein: CASSRGSGRFDNEQFF. Combining the CDR3 with reference TRBV19 and TRBJ2-1 gives the whole variable domain DGGITQSPKYLFRKEGQNVTLSCEQNLNHDAMYWYRQDPGQGLRLIYYSQIVNDFQKGDIAEGYSVSREKKESFPLTVTSAQKNPTAFYLCASSRGSGRFDNEQFFGPGTRLTVL.

J is TRBJ1-4 and V is TRBV11-3, with TRBD1 matching over 12 bases. This CDR3 region has 14 residues. Trimming cost V 4 bases and J 10 bases; bases outside gene matches: 4. In germline, CDR1 is SGHNT, CDR2 YENEEA. CDR3: CASSSGTGGGKLFF. DNA for the CDR3: TGTGCCAGCAGCTCAGGGACAGGGGGCGGAAAACTGTTTTTT.

V is TRBV5-5 and J is TRBJ2-1; 7 bases are shared with TRBD2. CDR1 is SGHKS and CDR2 is YYEKEE in the germline V gene (reference sequence). Trimming at V came to 4 bases and at J to 3 bases, leaving 7 bases not matched to a gene. The CDR3 runs 15 residues. CDR3 protein: CASSLHSGNYNEQFF. CDR3 coding DNA: TGTGCCAGCAGCCTCCACAGCGGGAACTACAATGAGCAGTTCTTC.

This chain links TRBV5-1 with TRBJ1-2; D might be TRBD1 (5 bases). The CDR3 covers 14 residues. From germline, CDR1 is SGHRS and CDR2 YFSETQ. V was shortened by 3 bases and J by 3 bases, with 12 bases between the two germline ends. The CDR3, as DNA: TGCGCCAGCAGCTATAGGGGAAGAGACTATGGCTACACCTTC. Residues: CASSYRGRDYGYTF.

In nucleotides, the CDR3 is TGTGCCAGCAGCCCGACAGGGTTTGGACTCTACGAGCAGTACTTC. Protein product: CASSPTGFGLYEQYF. The chain joins TRBV7-6 to TRBJ2-7; 7 nucleotides agree with TRBD1. With V trimmed by 5 bases and J by 3 bases, 10 bases remained unmatched. From germline, CDR1 is SGHVS and CDR2 FNYEAQ. This CDR3 region has 15 residues.

This rearrangement joins TRBV28 to TRBJ1-5; D not resolved. This CDR3 comprises 14 residues. Trimming stripped 2 bases from V and 6 bases from J, with 11 bases between. The V gene's germline CDR1 is MDHEN and CDR2 SYDVKM. The CDR3 bases are TGTGCCAGCAGTTTAGCAGGAACCGCTCAGCCCCAGCATTTT. Translated, it gives CASSLAGTAQPQHF.

The V gene is TRBV21-1, the J gene TRBJ2-2; TRBD1, the table's D call, was not compared with the DNA. TRBV21-1 is annotated as a pseudogene. The CDR3 consists of 16 residues. The CDR3 region is CASSGGKGPYTGELFF. The CDR3, as DNA: TGTGCCAGCAGCGGGGGCAAGGGACCCTACACCGGGGAGCTGTTTTTT.

The chain has TRBV5-5 and TRBJ2-5; D call uncertain. The CDR3 spans 13 residues. Germline V gene sequence: CDR1 SGHKS, CDR2 YYEKEE (reference sequence). Trimming removed 0 bases at V and 3 bases at J, with 6 bases between. The CDR3 sequence: CASSLAVEETQYF. CDR3 sequence (DNA): TGTGCCAGCAGCTTGGCGGTCGAAGAGACCCAGTACTTC.

Details on this clone: Other DNA sequences in this specimen translate into the identical CDR3. The chain has TRBV30 and TRBJ1-3, with D tentatively TRBD1 (6 bases). Trimming removed 0 bases at V and 3 bases at J, with 6 bases between. This CDR3 region has 13 residues. Germline assignment: CDR1 GTSNPN and CDR2 SVGIG (reference sequence). CDR3 sequence reads: CAWSVQGGNTIYF. CDR3 DNA sequence: TGTGCCTGGAGTGTACAGGGTGGAAACACCATATATTTT.

The V and J genes are TRBV7-2 and TRBJ2-7; a possible D gene is TRBD1 (6 bases). The CDR3 has 14 residues. Germline values: CDR1 SGHTA, CDR2 FQGNSA. The germline V and J ends were trimmed by 5 bases and 5 bases, with 16 bases remaining between them. CDR3 DNA: TGTGCCAGCAGCCCAGGGGCTCATTCCGACGAGCAGTACTTC. Translating it yields CASSPGAHSDEQYF.

This clone was seen only once. The chain carries TRBV6-4 and TRBJ2-2; D uncertain. The CDR3 runs 12 residues. In germline, CDR1 is MRHNA, CDR2 SNTAGT. V was clipped by 5 bases and J by 7 bases, with 8 bases between them. CDR3 DNA sequence: TGTGCCAGCAGTAAGCCCATCGGGGAGCTGTTTTTT. As protein: CASSKPIGELFF.

The V call is TRBV7-2, the J call TRBJ1-5; 11 bases agree with TRBD1. Germline values: CDR1 SGHTA, CDR2 FQGNSA. V dropped 2 bases and J dropped 6; count of bases not matched to a gene: 3. CDR3 length: 15 residues. The CDR3 DNA reads as TGTGCCAGCAGCTTATCGGGGACAGGGGGTCAGCCCCAGCATTTT. Its protein product is CASSLSGTGGQPQHF.

The rearrangement links TRBV7-6 to TRBJ2-1; 7 bases line up with TRBD2. The V gene's germline CDR1 is SGHVS and CDR2 FNYEAQ. Germline trimming cut 4 bases from V and 6 bases from J; bases unmatched to any gene: 9. The CDR3 consists of 15 residues. CDR3 protein: CASSSRLAGSNEQFF. DNA for the CDR3: TGTGCCAGCAGCTCCAGACTAGCAGGTAGCAATGAGCAGTTCTTC.

CDR3 DNA: TGCGCCAGCAGCTTGGTGATAGGGCCAGGGATCAACGAGCAGTACTTC. The encoded protein is CASSLVIGPGINEQYF. V and J are TRBV5-1 and TRBJ2-7; the D gene is possibly TRBD1 (5 bases). This CDR3 contains 16 residues. Germline lookup yields CDR1 SGHRS and CDR2 YFSETQ. The V end was cut by 0 bases, the J end by 5 bases, with 18 bases between.

This rearrangement joins TRBV5-4 to TRBJ2-5, with TRBD1 matching over 11 bases. The CDR3 totals 15 residues. J gave up 5 bases and V 4 bases, and 7 bases lay outside the gene matches. Germline-derived CDR1 and CDR2 are SGHNT and YYREEE (reference sequence). CDR3 bases: TGTGCCAGCAGCAGGGGACAGGGGGTAGGCGAGACCCAGTACTTC. Translated, it gives CASSRGQGVGETQYF.

This clone was seen once. V is TRBV7-9 and J is TRBJ1-6; no definite D call. V lost 5 bases, J lost 5 bases, and 10 bases lay in between. The CDR3 loop spans 14 amino acids. In germline, CDR1 is SEHNR, CDR2 FQNEAQ (reference sequence). CDR3 DNA sequence: TGTGCCAGCAGCCCCCGGGTGGATAATTCACCCCTCCACTTT. Its protein product is CASSPRVDNSPLHF.

J is TRBJ2-5 and V is TRBV7-8; 9 bases map to TRBD2. The CDR3 loop spans 19 amino acids. Looked up from germline, CDR1 is SGHVS and CDR2 is FQNEAQ. Trimming at V came to 3 bases and at J to 4 bases, leaving 18 bases not matched to a gene. The CDR3: CASSFRAGVLAGRVETQYF. Here the CDR3 DNA reads TGTGCCAGCAGCTTCCGCGCGGGGGTCCTAGCGGGGCGGGTAGAGACCCAGTACTTC. The full variable domain, rest sourced from reference TRBV7-8 and TRBJ2-5, is GAGVSQSPRYKVAKRGQDVALRCDPISGHVSLFWYQQALGQGPEFLTYFQNEAQLDKSGLPSDRFFAERPEGSVSTLKIQRTQQEDSAVYLCASSFRAGVLAGRVETQYFGPGTRLLVL.

This chain connects TRBV27 to TRBJ2-7, with 7 nucleotides matching TRBD1. Germline values: CDR1 MNHEY, CDR2 SMNVEV (reference sequence). This CDR3 comprises 14 residues. The V gene end was trimmed by 6 bases and the J gene end by 1 base; junction bases not matched to a gene: 6. The CDR3 spells CASRYSTGSYEQYF. The DNA of the CDR3 is TGTGCCAGCAGGTACTCGACAGGGTCCTACGAGCAGTACTTC.

The CDR3 region is CASSKREGPYEQYF. CDR3 coding DNA: TGTGCCAGCAGTAAGCGGGAGGGCCCCTACGAGCAGTACTTC. This chain joins TRBV6-2 or TRBV6-3 and TRBJ2-7; 10 nucleotides align to TRBD2. Germline values: CDR1 MNHEY, CDR2 SVGEGT. The V segment lost 5 bases and the J segment 2 bases; nucleotides outside the gene matches: 3. This CDR3 is built from 14 residues.

V gene TRBV10-3 combines with J gene TRBJ2-3; 13 nucleotides align to TRBD2. Germline CDR1 is ENHRY and CDR2 is SYGVKD. The V and J ends lost 6 bases and 6 bases, in that order; junction bases with no gene match: 18. The CDR3 covers 19 residues. The CDR3 DNA sequence: TGTGCCATCAGCACTAAGACTCCGGGACTAGCGGGGAGAGGGGATACGCAGTATTTT. It yields the protein CAISTKTPGLAGRGDTQYF.